This T cell receptor beta chain was captured by sequencing in a study of monozygotic twins with inflammatory bowel disease. Study findings and constraints: Different subtypes (of T cells) could not be told apart from one another.

Per individual sample, eight separate reactions were used to make cDNA. For each CDR3 protein, TCRdb gives one entry from its re-call of the 5' RACE reads, without DNA. The sample shows approximately 300,000 distinct CDR3 sequences, and roughly 5.3% sits with its ten largest clones. The germline CDR1 and CDR2 sequences are SNHLY and FYNNEI. The length of the CDR3 is 14 residues. As to this clonotype: Its antigen is not known.

Sequencing was performed on blood. The source is a human donor with ulcerative colitis or Crohn's disease, or a healthy co-twin of an affected twin (not recorded which). V usage is TRBV2 and J usage is TRBJ2-2; checking the TCRdb D call of TRBD1 is not possible without DNA. The CDR3 loop is CASRGARAAGELFF.